The 6 T cell receptor beta chains given below trace back to one sample, sequenced in a study of control samples from healthy donors and cancer patients (dated by TCRdb to the early 2020s). Libraries were prepared through the immunoSEQ multiplex PCR assay. Drawn from immuneACCESS, this table holds only the in-frame rearrangements with V and J called that TCRdb kept. Clones are partly lost; checked studies trace under half to an unresolved V gene and leave the rest unexplained. Across this sample there are around 80,000 clones, with about 89% seen only once. Around 18% of the sample is held by the ten biggest clonotypes. The sample was blood. These receptors came from a man aged 45-65 years in good health.

In this sample, this clone turned up once. The chain links TRBV11-3 to TRBJ2-3; D may be TRBD2 (5 bases). The CDR3 length is 14 residues. Trimming stripped 4 bases from V and 2 bases from J, with 10 bases between. CDR1 SGHNT and CDR2 YENEEA come from the germline V gene. The CDR3 sequence is CASSSDGVTDTQYF. CDR3 nucleotides: TGTGCCAGCAGCTCAGACGGGGTCACAGATACGCAGTATTTT. Full variable domain (outside the CDR3, taken from reference TRBV11-3 and TRBJ2-3): EAGVVQSPRYKIIEKKQPVAFWCNPISGHNTLYWYLQNLGQGPELLIRYENEEAVDDSQLPKDRFSAERLKGVDSTLKIQPAELGDSAVYLCASSSDGVTDTQYFGPGTRLTVL.

The V and J genes are TRBV6-6 and TRBJ2-5; D uncertain. Trimming took 0 bases from V and 4 from J, leaving 6 bases between them. This CDR3 spans 13 amino acids. CDR1 and CDR2 (germline): MNHNY, SVGAGI (reference sequence). The DNA of the CDR3 is TGTGCCAGCAGTTACTCTGGGGTAGAGACCCAGTACTTC. Residues: CASSYSGVETQYF.

The gene calls are TRBV18 and TRBJ2-7; TRBD2 agrees at 7 bases. The CDR3 has 13 residues. Trimming at V came to 3 bases and at J to 6 bases, leaving 5 bases not matched to a gene. Looked up from germline, CDR1 is KGHSH and CDR2 is LQKENI. CDR3 residues: CASSPGLNGEQYF. CDR3 nucleotides: TGTGCCAGCTCACCGGGACTAAATGGCGAGCAGTACTTC.

V and J are TRBV12-3 or TRBV12-4 and TRBJ1-1; D is undetermined. V lost 6 bases and J lost 4, with 12 bases in between. The CDR3 consists of 13 residues. CDR3 loop: CASSPDSVTEAFF. CDR3 nucleotide sequence: TGTGCCAGCAGCCCAGACTCAGTCACTGAAGCTTTCTTT.

This chain uses TRBV3-1 (or the pseudogene TRBV3-2) with TRBJ1-1, with 8 bases aligning to TRBD1. The CDR3 totals 13 residues. Germline V gene lookup returns CDR1 LGHDT and CDR2 YNNKEL (reference sequence). V shed 4 bases and J 7 bases; nucleotides not matched to a gene: 5. CDR3 nucleotides: TGTGCCAGCAGCCTAGAAGGGACAGGTGAAGCTTTCTTT. Translation gives CASSLEGTGEAFF.

CDR3 in DNA: TGTGCCAGTAGTACAGCCCCAGGCAACTCCTACGAGCAGTACTTC. Its protein product is CASSTAPGNSYEQYF. V is TRBV19 and J is TRBJ2-7; D is unresolved. This CDR3 spans 15 amino acids. Trimming cost V 4 bases and J 0 bases, with 13 bases left between them. Germline CDR1 is LNHDA and CDR2 is SQIVND (reference sequence).